Below are 25 T cell receptor beta chains sequenced from a single sample in a study of neoadjuvant anti-PD-1 for oral cavity cancer. Here immunoSEQ multiplex PCR was the method, and the copy in TCRdb shows in-frame clones only, minus some. The sample gives tens of thousands of clones, 79% of which show up once; 2.6% is in the top ten. This specimen was PBMCs, taken before nivolumab (anti-PD-1) treatment. All receptors derive from a person aged 35-79 years with oral cavity squamous cell carcinoma.

This clone was observed once. This chain joins TRBV28 and TRBJ1-2; the D is unclear. Trimming removed 4 bases from V and 4 bases from J, with 7 bases in between. CDR1 is MDHEN and CDR2 is SYDVKM in the germline V gene. The CDR3 has 12 residues. The CDR3 reads CASSWLFYGYTF. CDR3 nucleotides: TGTGCCAGCAGTTGGCTGTTCTATGGCTACACCTTC.

The chain recombines TRBV6-5 with TRBJ1-1, with a possible D match to TRBD1 (5 bases). V was shortened by 5 bases and J by 3 bases, with 10 bases between the two germline ends. CDR3 length: 13 residues. The germline V gene encodes CDR1 MNHEY and CDR2 SVGAGI. In nucleotides, the CDR3 is TGTGCCAGCAGTCAATGGGGGGACACTGAAGCTTTCTTT. Translated, it gives CASSQWGDTEAFF.

This chain links TRBV9 with TRBJ2-1; TRBD2 matches at 13 bases. Germline V CDR1 and CDR2: SGDLS, YYNGEE. Trimming cost V 5 bases and J 9 bases; bases outside gene matches: 17. The CDR3 consists of 18 residues. The chain's CDR3 is CASSLAGTSGARLSEQFF. The CDR3 DNA reads as TGTGCCAGCAGTCTAGCCGGGACTAGCGGGGCGAGGTTGAGTGAGCAGTTCTTC. Filled out from reference TRBV9 and TRBJ2-1, the complete variable domain reads DSGVTQTPKHLITATGQRVTLRCSPRSGDLSVYWYQQSLDQGLQFLIQYYNGEERAKGNILERFSAQQFPDLHSELNLSSLELGDSALYFCASSLAGTSGARLSEQFFGPGTRLTVL.

A single count supports this clone. The chain is built from TRBV4-1 and TRBJ2-1, with 13 bases that match TRBD2. This CDR3 spans 18 amino acids. The germline CDR1 and CDR2 sequences are MGHRA and YSYEKL. V shed 0 bases, J shed 8 bases, and the junction held 10 bases outside the gene matches. The CDR3 DNA reads TGCGCCAGCAGCCAAGATTCATCCGGGACTAGCGGGATCCATGAGCAGTTCTTC. It yields the protein CASSQDSSGTSGIHEQFF.

J is TRBJ2-2 and V is TRBV11-2; 7 bases map to TRBD1. This CDR3 is built from 15 residues. With 1 base clipped from V and 6 bases from J, the junction kept 5 bases outside the gene matches. From germline, CDR1 is SGHAT and CDR2 FQNNGV. The CDR3 spells CASSLGFRGSGELFF. CDR3 in DNA: TGTGCCAGCAGCTTAGGTTTCAGGGGGTCCGGGGAGCTGTTTTTT.

The chain carries TRBV7-3 and TRBJ2-1, with D perhaps TRBD2 (5 bases). Trimming shortened V by 4 bases and J by 12 bases, and 22 bases separated the two germline ends. The CDR3 totals 15 residues. Germline CDR1 reads SGHTA; CDR2 reads FQGTGA. DNA for the CDR3: TGTGCCAGCAGCTCTGCGGGTTCTGGATCCGGGTCGCAGTTCTTC. Amino acid sequence: CASSSAGSGSGSQFF.

The rearrangement uses TRBV30 and TRBJ2-5; a possible D gene is TRBD1 (6 bases). The CDR3 totals 15 residues. Between the trimmed V and J ends, which lost 7 bases and 0 bases, there was a span of 18 bases. Germline CDR1 GTSNPN, CDR2 SVGIG (reference sequence). The CDR3 coding sequence is TGTGCCTTCATAATAATGGACAGCGACCAAGAGACCCAGTACTTC. Protein sequence: CAFIIMDSDQETQYF.

In its sample, this clone was seen once. The chain is built from TRBV15 and TRBJ1-4, with D hard to call. This CDR3 comprises 13 residues. Trimming removed 1 base at V and 8 bases at J, with 8 bases between. Per germline, CDR1 LNHNV and CDR2 YYDKDF (reference sequence). DNA of the CDR3: TGTGCCACCAGCAGAGTCCAAGGCGAAAAACTGTTTTTT. Protein product: CATSRVQGEKLFF.

There are a few counts of this clone. The chain joins TRBV5-1 to TRBJ2-5; TRBD2 might be the D (5 bases). This CDR3 region has 14 residues. Trimming took 4 bases from V and 1 from J, leaving 11 bases between them. The germline V gene encodes CDR1 SGHRS and CDR2 YFSETQ. The CDR3 DNA reads as TGCGCCAGCAGCGCCGCGGGCAGCCAAGAGACCCAGTACTTC. Its translation: CASSAAGSQETQYF.

The chain is built from TRBV5-1 and TRBJ2-5, with 10 bases lining up with TRBD1. Looked up from germline, CDR1 is SGHRS and CDR2 is YFSETQ. J lost 1 base, V lost 4 bases, and 4 bases had no gene match. The CDR3 length is 15 residues. DNA for the CDR3: TGCGCCAGCAGCCCTAGGACAGGGGGCCAAGAGACCCAGTACTTC. It translates to CASSPRTGGQETQYF.

This chain uses TRBV7-6 with TRBJ1-4, with 7 positions matching TRBD1. Germline loops: CDR1 SGHVS, CDR2 FNYEAQ. The CDR3 has 17 residues. With V trimmed by 5 bases and J by 4 bases, 13 bases remained unmatched. The CDR3 spells CASSAGQANFFNEKLFF. In DNA, the CDR3 is TGTGCCAGCAGCGCAGGACAGGCGAACTTTTTTAATGAAAAACTGTTTTTT. Together with reference TRBV7-6 and TRBJ1-4, the CDR3 gives the full variable domain: GAGVSQSPRYKVTKRGQDVALRCDPISGHVSLYWYRQALGQGPEFLTYFNYEAQQDKSGLPNDRFSAERPEGSISTLTIQRTEQRDSAMYRCASSAGQANFFNEKLFFGSGTQLSVL.

This clone has just one count. CDR3 sequence reads: CASSISGNNEQFF. CDR3 coding DNA: TGTGCCAGCAGTATTAGCGGGAATAATGAGCAGTTCTTC. V usage is TRBV6-6 and J usage is TRBJ2-1; 8 nucleotides agree with TRBD2. Germline V gene sequence: CDR1 MNHNY, CDR2 SVGAGI (reference sequence). After removal of 5 bases from V and 7 bases from J, the junction contained 4 bases not matched to a gene. The CDR3 loop spans 13 amino acids.

V is TRBV7-3 and J is TRBJ2-3; 7 nucleotides align to TRBD2. This CDR3 comprises 15 residues. V lost 5 bases and J lost 1; bases outside the gene matches: 6. Germline V gene sequence: CDR1 SGHTA, CDR2 FQGTGA. The CDR3 sequence is CASSGASGRTDTQYF. In DNA, the CDR3 is TGTGCCAGCAGCGGGGCTAGCGGACGCACAGATACGCAGTATTTT.

CDR3 in DNA: TGTGCCAGCAGTGCTGGGGAGAGGTATGGCTACACCTTC. It codes for CASSAGERYGYTF. V and J are TRBV2 and TRBJ1-2; D gene ambiguous. With 4 bases removed from V and 5 bases from J, the gap between germline ends came to 11 bases. Germline V gene sequence: CDR1 SNHLY, CDR2 FYNNEI. CDR3 size: 13 residues.

This clone was detected only a few times. This sequence joins TRBV11-2 and TRBJ2-7; 9 bases align to TRBD2. CDR3 size: 14 residues. Germline assignment: CDR1 SGHAT and CDR2 FQNNGV. With 5 bases clipped from V and 6 bases from J, the junction kept 8 bases outside the gene matches. CDR3 bases: TGTGCCAGCAGCACGGGACTAGCAGGGATCGAGCAGTACTTC. Translated, it gives CASSTGLAGIEQYF.

The V and J genes are TRBV30 and TRBJ1-5; possibly TRBD1 for D (5 bases). The CDR3 extends over 18 amino acids. The V and J ends lost 3 bases and 2 bases respectively, with 23 bases between them. In germline, CDR1 is GTSNPN, CDR2 SVGIG (reference sequence). CDR3 sequence reads: CAWSYGQSRVRGNQPQHF. CDR3 in DNA: TGTGCCTGGAGCTATGGCCAATCCAGGGTCAGGGGCAATCAGCCCCAGCATTTT. Drawing the rest from reference TRBV30 and TRBJ1-5, the complete variable domain is SQTIHQWPATLVQPVGSPLSLECTVEGTSNPNLYWYRQAAGRGLQLLFYSVGIGQISSEVPQNLSASRPQDRQFILSSKKLLLSDSGFYLCAWSYGQSRVRGNQPQHFGDGTRLSIL.

This clone was observed a few times. The chain has TRBV7-9 and TRBJ2-7; D unclear. Germline V lookup: CDR1 SEHNR, CDR2 FQNEAQ (reference sequence). The CDR3 is 14 residues long. The V end was cut by 6 bases, the J end by 2 bases, with 14 bases between. The CDR3 here is CASSPPIFTYEQYF. DNA for the CDR3: TGTGCCAGCAGTCCCCCAATCTTTACCTACGAGCAGTACTTC.

The DNA for the CDR3 is TGTGCTAGTGGCCACAGGGAGGGAGCCGGGGCCAACGTCCTGACTTTC. This codes for CASGHREGAGANVLTF. The rearrangement links TRBV12-5 to TRBJ2-6; maybe TRBD2 (7 bases). In germline, CDR1 is LGHNT, CDR2 FRNRAP. With 6 bases removed from V and 4 bases from J, the gap between germline ends came to 16 bases. CDR3 length: 16 amino acids.

The chain carries TRBV19 and TRBJ2-1, with TRBD1 matching over 8 bases. The germline V gene has CDR1 LNHDA and CDR2 SQIVND (reference sequence). V lost 1 base, J lost 2 bases, and 1 base stayed unmatched. CDR3 size: 15 residues. CDR3 loop: CASSIAGQAYNEQFF. DNA of the CDR3: TGTGCCAGTAGTATAGCGGGACAGGCCTACAATGAGCAGTTCTTC. The full variable domain, its missing parts supplied by reference TRBV19 and TRBJ2-1, is DGGITQSPKYLFRKEGQNVTLSCEQNLNHDAMYWYRQDPGQGLRLIYYSQIVNDFQKGDIAEGYSVSREKKESFPLTVTSAQKNPTAFYLCASSIAGQAYNEQFFGPGTRLTVL.

This chain links TRBV29-1 with TRBJ2-1; 11 bases fit TRBD2. Germline CDR1 SQVTM, CDR2 ANQGSEA. This CDR3 has 18 amino acids. V was pared by 6 bases and J by 0 bases, with 13 bases of the junction left unmatched. This CDR3 reads CSVASGTSGPSSYNEQFF. The CDR3 DNA reads as TGCAGCGTAGCGTCCGGGACTAGCGGTCCGAGCTCCTACAATGAGCAGTTCTTC.

This chain connects TRBV5-1 to TRBJ2-3; D gene uncertain. Trimming removed 4 bases at V and 0 bases at J, with 12 bases between. In germline, CDR1 is SGHRS, CDR2 YFSETQ. The CDR3 spans 15 residues. CDR3 residues: CASSIYSESTDTQYF. CDR3 coding DNA: TGCGCCAGCAGCATATACTCGGAAAGCACAGATACGCAGTATTTT.

The chain joins TRBV2 to TRBJ2-1; D may be TRBD2 (7 bases). Trimming pared 6 bases from V and 5 bases from J, leaving 17 bases between. CDR3 length equals 15 residues. CDR1 is SNHLY and CDR2 is FYNNEI in the germline V gene. The CDR3 coding sequence is TGTGCCAGCAGCCCCCAACCGGGGGGCAACAATGAGCAGTTCTTC. Encoded protein: CASSPQPGGNNEQFF.

This clone came up a few times. V gene TRBV5-1 combines with J gene TRBJ1-2; no reliable D call. V lost 5 bases to trimming and J lost 2 bases, with 10 bases between them. Germline values: CDR1 SGHRS, CDR2 YFSETQ. This CDR3 spans 13 amino acids. CDR3 sequence reads: CASSPTRNYGYTF. In DNA, the CDR3 is TGCGCCAGCAGTCCTACCAGAAACTATGGCTACACCTTC.

The rearrangement links TRBV12-5 to TRBJ2-3; possibly TRBD1 for D (6 bases). The CDR3 has 16 residues. With 5 bases removed from V and 1 base from J, the gap between germline ends came to 16 bases. Germline CDR1 LGHNT, CDR2 FRNRAP. The CDR3 sequence: CASGPGGGRRTDTQYF. The CDR3 DNA follows: TGTGCTAGTGGTCCTGGGGGCGGTAGGCGCACAGATACGCAGTATTTT.

This chain connects TRBV20-1 to TRBJ1-2; D gene unclear. This CDR3 is built from 10 residues. Trimming stripped 0 bases from V and 8 bases from J, with 4 bases between. Germline lookup yields CDR1 DFQATT and CDR2 SNEGSKA (reference sequence). As DNA, the CDR3 is TGCAGTGCTAGAGATGACGGCTACACCTTC. Amino acids: CSARDDGYTF.